The 12 T cell receptor beta chains reported below all come from one sample, sequenced in a study of regulatory T cells in long-lasting Graves disease. Noted time point: newly diagnosed GD, antithyroid drugs for less than 3 months. Construction of the TCR library relied on RNA isolated from PBMCs. The TCR beta library used iRepertoire HTBI primers with Arm-PCR amplification of CDR3. TCRdb processed the multiplex PCR reads anew with MiXCR; each CDR3 protein has one entry. The sample includes hundreds of thousands of distinct CDR3 sequences, about 14% of them seen just once. The sequencing used peripheral blood mononuclear cells (PBMCs), collected at new diagnosis, from a patient treated with antithyroid drugs. Every receptor here comes from a female donor with Graves disease.

This clonotype was found many times. The V call is TRBV4-1, the J call TRBJ1-5; D is ambiguous. Trimming removed 4 bases from V and 11 bases from J, with 15 bases in between. The CDR3 is made up of 13 amino acids. Germline CDR1 reads MGHRA; CDR2 reads YSYEKL. The CDR3: CASSPEADRAQHF. The CDR3 DNA is TGCGCCAGCAGCCCCGAGGCTGATCGGGCCCAGCATTTT.

This clonotype was seen ten or more times. V is TRBV12-3 or TRBV12-4 and J is TRBJ1-4; D is unresolved. V was cut by 6 bases and J by 0 bases, with 8 bases left in between. The CDR3 spans 14 residues. The CDR3 sequence: CASSPRPTNEKLFF. CDR3 DNA: TGTGCCAGCAGCCCGAGGCCAACTAATGAAAAACTGTTTTTT.

This chain connects TRBV29-1 to TRBJ2-3; 11 bases match TRBD2. The CDR3 is made up of 16 amino acids. The V segment lost 5 bases and the J segment 9 bases; nucleotides outside the gene matches: 16. The V gene's germline CDR1 is SQVTM and CDR2 ANQGSEA. CDR3 amino acids: CSVSTKTGTSGGTQYF. As DNA, the CDR3 is TGCAGCGTTTCGACCAAGACCGGGACTAGCGGAGGGACGCAGTATTTT.

Only a few counts were recorded for this clonotype. The chain has TRBV10-2 and TRBJ2-1, with TRBD2 identical over 7 bases. The CDR3 is 13 residues long. CDR1 and CDR2 from the germline V gene are WSHSY and SAAADI. V gave up 8 bases and J gave up 7 bases; unmatched junction bases: 8. CDR3 amino acids: CASSAGVQNEQFF. CDR3 DNA: TGCGCCAGCTCGGCGGGAGTACAGAATGAGCAGTTCTTC.

The table lists this clonotype with many counts. The chain employs TRBV10-2 and TRBJ1-2; 8 positions match TRBD1. CDR3 length: 15 amino acids. V was clipped by 7 bases and J by 5 bases; unmatched bases: 12. Germline CDR1 and CDR2: WSHSY and SAAADI. CDR3 nucleotide sequence: TGCGCCAGCATCGGGAGCACAGGGGGTATTTATGGCTACACCTTC. This codes for CASIGSTGGIYGYTF.

In its sample, this clonotype was seen many times. V is TRBV30 and J is TRBJ1-1; TRBD1 might be the D (5 bases). Germline V gene sequence: CDR1 GTSNPN, CDR2 SVGIG (reference sequence). V shed 0 bases and J shed 1 base, with 21 bases lying between them. The CDR3 loop spans 18 amino acids. In DNA form, the CDR3 reads TGTGCCTGGAGTGTACTTTATTCCTGGGACGCCTGGAACACTGAAGCTTTCTTT. Its protein is CAWSVLYSWDAWNTEAFF.

This clonotype showed up just a few times. V usage is TRBV9 and J usage is TRBJ2-2; TRBD1 is a possible D gene (6 bases). Germline V gene data show CDR1 as SGDLS and CDR2 as YYNGEE. The CDR3 has 16 residues. V lost 0 bases, J lost 0 bases, and 9 bases lay in between. The CDR3 spells CASSVVGDTNTGELFF. The CDR3 region has the DNA TGTGCCAGCAGCGTAGTAGGGGACACGAACACCGGGGAGCTGTTTTTT.

This clonotype was recorded a few times. The rearrangement uses TRBV7-9 and TRBJ2-5; D possibly corresponds to TRBD2 (6 bases). V lost 2 bases, J lost 0 bases, and 13 bases lay in between. Germline V gene data show CDR1 as SEHNR and CDR2 as FQNEAQ (reference sequence). This CDR3 has 16 residues. The CDR3 loop is CASSLTTTSYQETQYF. The CDR3 region has the DNA TGTGCCAGCAGCTTAACGACTACTAGCTACCAAGAGACCCAGTACTTC.

This clonotype appeared many times. The rearrangement joins TRBV10-3 to TRBJ2-2; 9 bases agree with TRBD1. The V gene's germline CDR1 is ENHRY and CDR2 SYGVKD. The V gene end was trimmed by 3 bases and the J gene end by 6 bases; junction bases not matched to a gene: 11. The CDR3 consists of 17 residues. The CDR3 DNA sequence: TGTGCCATCAGTGACCTCGGGGACAGGGAGGATTCCGGGGAGCTGTTTTTT. This sequence encodes CAISDLGDREDSGELFF.

The chain employs TRBV7-3 and TRBJ2-3, with 10 positions matching TRBD2. The V segment lost 4 bases and the J segment 5 bases; nucleotides outside the gene matches: 0. Germline assignment: CDR1 SGHTA and CDR2 FQGTGA. This CDR3 region has 13 residues. CDR3 nucleotides: TGTGCCAGCAGCTGGACTAGCGGAGATACGCAGTATTTT. Its translation is CASSWTSGDTQYF.

This clonotype was observed many times. The J gene is TRBJ1-2, the V gene TRBV7-9; a weak D match, TRBD1 (5 bases). The CDR3 totals 12 residues. With 7 bases removed from V and 5 bases from J, the gap between germline ends came to 11 bases. Germline V gives CDR1 SEHNR, CDR2 FQNEAQ (reference sequence). The CDR3 nucleotides read TGTGCCAGCAACGTCCGGGGGTATGGCTACACCTTC. Amino acid sequence: CASNVRGYGYTF.

At least ten counts were recorded for this clonotype. The chain joins TRBV11-2 to TRBJ2-1; perhaps D is TRBD1 or TRBD2 (7 bases each). The closer fit of TRBJ2-5 to the DNA end suggests the J call may be wrong. Germline V gene sequence: CDR1 SGHAT, CDR2 FQNNGV. The CDR3 extends over 14 amino acids. The CDR3 coding sequence is TGTGCCAGCAGCCAGGGGGGGGGCGGAGAGACCCAGTACTTC. This codes for CASSQGGGGETQYF.